This T cell receptor (beta chain) was obtained from a study of blood T cells in healthy people across ages. Across the study: Per every two T cells, about one barcoded beta molecule was captured by template switching. Notes on the study in general: Older age coincided with a roughly linear decline in TCR beta diversity per million T cells.

Primed by a sample-barcoded 5' primer and a J-beta primer mix, a second PCR proceeded for roughly 7 to 12 cycles. The template-switch adaptor, which had 12 random nucleotides, put a tag on each cDNA molecule. TCRdb re-called the 5' RACE reads through MiXCR, storing one row per CDR3 protein. In the table there are about 730,000 distinct CDR3 sequences, 35% to 45% of which are singletons. Germline V CDR1 and CDR2: SGHTA, FQGTGA. This CDR3 is built from 14 residues. This clonotype came up once. Its antigen is undetermined. At one end the junction does not follow the germline gene, possibly because of a read error.

Sample: blood. This chain links TRBV7-3 with TRBJ1-1, with D possibly matching TRBD1 (6 bases). The TCR originated in a woman aged 60-70 years in good health. This chain's CDR3 is CASSFAGANAEAFF. The CDR3 bases are TGTGCCAGCAGCTTTGCAGGGGCGAACGCTGAAGCTTTCTTT.